This T cell receptor (beta chain) was recorded in a study of identical twins (dated by TCRdb to about 2016). At the level of the whole study: The study deep-sequenced TCR alpha and beta repertoires from monozygotic twins, unrelated adults of various ages and cord blood to test whether fetal clonotypes persist. To rule out contamination, replicate twin experiments were performed at different times with different library preparation protocols. Overall study outcomes, separate from this receptor: Zero-insertion analyses could be partly confounded by invariant T cells such as MAIT and iNKT, though diverse VJ usage argued against such confounding for most clonotypes. Excess twin sharing in beta out-of-frame sequences was weaker because fewer shared sequences lowered the signal-to-noise ratio. Because the same donors could not be followed over many years, conclusions were based on cross-sectional statistical analysis. Recombination models systematically underestimated out-of-frame TCR alpha sharing in monozygotic twins but agreed with sharing between unrelated individuals. Compared with coincidental sharing between unrelated individuals, out-of-frame TCR alpha sequences shared between twins had an excess of sequences with low generation probability. Fewer insertions were carried by abundant cord blood beta clonotypes; a weaker similar trend was observed in young adult naive repertoires, while no such trend was observed in memory repertoires.

The library was obtained by 5' RACE. Sequencing took place on an Illumina HiSeq 2000. Template switching added a universal primer binding site, and the final cDNA carried a unique molecular identifier that allowed TCR cDNA molecules to be counted accurately. Specific primers in the conserved constant-segment region were used to synthesize first-strand cDNA for TCR alpha and beta chains. To control for contamination, every cDNA library carried two barcodes: a SMART-Mk sample barcode plus Illumina barcodes. TruSeq adapter sequences, together with Illumina sample barcodes, were added in two successive PCR steps. TCR alpha and beta cDNA libraries were sequenced on the Illumina HiSeq platform with custom primers. On the authors' methods: Raw reads were processed with MiGEC to extract unique molecular identifiers, and MiXCR was used to determine CDR3 positions. Recombination models were inferred per individual with the repgenHMM and IGoR tools using an EM algorithm. Shared clonotypes were analyzed with the tcR package in R, and sharing was normalized by the product of cloneset sizes. Out-of-frame nonproductive sequences were analyzed to study raw recombination free of thymic and clonal selection effects. TCRdb trimmed public reads at Q25 via fastp, called clones via MiXCR and kept in-frame beta chains. Duplicate CDR3 protein sequences are folded into a single record with the most common DNA and genes. The V and J calls follow TCRdb's processing rather than the paper's. The sample has approximately 410,000 distinct CDR3 sequences on record, roughly 20% of them singletons. The ten largest clones capture 9% to 15% of the sample.

Only healthy Caucasian donors were included. Three unrelated non-twin adults were additionally sequenced: a male aged 18 to 29, a male aged 50 to 59 and a female aged 50 to 59. Miltenyi CD45RO+ enrichment and human naive T-cell isolation kits were used to isolate memory (CD45RO+) and naive T cells from PBMC. This clonotype was counted between two and nine times. Its antigen remains undetermined. Qualities for individual bases were not recorded, and no much larger clone is one base off. From cysteine to phenylalanine, the CDR3 is 11 amino acids long. The read is trimmed to its CDR3 DNA, 33 bases read in frame from base 1. V is shortened by 3 bases, J by 7 bases, and the region joining them spans 4 bases. Based on the germline V gene, the CDR1 and CDR2 sequences are MNHEY and SVGEGT.

This receptor was identified in a man aged 50 or older in good health. Recombination joined TRBV6-2 or TRBV6-3 with TRBJ1-5; the D gene remains uncertain. The sequenced material came from naive T cells sorted from blood. Taken with the paper, the label for cell subset or site translates to: cells isolated with a human naive T-cell isolation kit. The CDR3 amino acid sequence is: CASSYPQPQHF. The DNA is as follows: TGTGCCAGCAGTTATCCCCAGCCCCAGCATTTT.